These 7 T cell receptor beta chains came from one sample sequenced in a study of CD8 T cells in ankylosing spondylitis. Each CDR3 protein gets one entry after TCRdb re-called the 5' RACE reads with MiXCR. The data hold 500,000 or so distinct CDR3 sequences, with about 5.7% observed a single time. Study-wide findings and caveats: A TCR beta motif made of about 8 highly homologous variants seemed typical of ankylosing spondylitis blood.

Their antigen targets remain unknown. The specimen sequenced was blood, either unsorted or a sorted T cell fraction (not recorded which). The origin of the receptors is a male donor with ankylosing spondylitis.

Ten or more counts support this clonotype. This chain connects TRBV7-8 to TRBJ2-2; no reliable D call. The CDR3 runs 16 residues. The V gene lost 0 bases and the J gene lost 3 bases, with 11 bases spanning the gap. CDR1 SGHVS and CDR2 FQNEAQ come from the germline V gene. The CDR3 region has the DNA TGTGCCAGCAGCTTAGCGTTAGGGTCGGACACCGGGGAGCTGTTTTTT. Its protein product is CASSLALGSDTGELFF.

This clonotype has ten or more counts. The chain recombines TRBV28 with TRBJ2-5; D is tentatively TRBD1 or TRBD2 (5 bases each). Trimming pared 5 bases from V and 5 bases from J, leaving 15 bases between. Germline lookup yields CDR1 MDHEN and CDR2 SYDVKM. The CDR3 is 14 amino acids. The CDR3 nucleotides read TGTGCCAGCAGTCCCGGGACCAGCCCTGAGACCCAGTACTTC. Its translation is CASSPGTSPETQYF.

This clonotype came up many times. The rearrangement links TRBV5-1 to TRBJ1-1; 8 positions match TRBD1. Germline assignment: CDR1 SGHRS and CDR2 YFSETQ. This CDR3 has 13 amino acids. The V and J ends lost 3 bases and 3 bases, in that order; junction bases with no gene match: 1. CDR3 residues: CASSWGQDTEAFF. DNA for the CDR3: TGCGCCAGCAGCTGGGGACAGGACACTGAAGCTTTCTTT.

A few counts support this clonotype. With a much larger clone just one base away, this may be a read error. CDR3 in DNA: TGCTGTGCTAGAGATGTTAGCAGGGAGCATCAGCCCCAGCATTTT. The encoded protein is CCARDVSREHQPQHF. The V and J genes are TRBV20-1 and TRBJ1-5; tentative D call: TRBD1 (5 bases). Germline CDR1 and CDR2: DFQATT and SNEGSKA (reference sequence). The CDR3 covers 15 residues.

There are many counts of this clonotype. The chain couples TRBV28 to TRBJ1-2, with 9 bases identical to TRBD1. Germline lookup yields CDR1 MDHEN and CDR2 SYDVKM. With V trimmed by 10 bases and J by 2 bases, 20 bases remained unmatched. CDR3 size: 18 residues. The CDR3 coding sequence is TGTGCCATCGATATATCAGCCCACGGACAGGGGTTGAACTATGGCTACACCTTC. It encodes CAIDISAHGQGLNYGYTF.

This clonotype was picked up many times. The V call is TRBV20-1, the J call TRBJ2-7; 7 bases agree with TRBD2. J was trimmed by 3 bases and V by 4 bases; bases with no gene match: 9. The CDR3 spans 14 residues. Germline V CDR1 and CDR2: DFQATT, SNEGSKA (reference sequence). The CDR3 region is CSATNGRAVYEQYF. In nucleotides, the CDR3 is TGCAGTGCTACCAATGGGAGGGCGGTCTACGAGCAGTACTTC.

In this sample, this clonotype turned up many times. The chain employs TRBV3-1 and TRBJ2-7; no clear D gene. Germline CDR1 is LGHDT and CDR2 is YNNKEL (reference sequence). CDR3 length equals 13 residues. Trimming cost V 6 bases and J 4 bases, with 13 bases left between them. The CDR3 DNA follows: TGTGCCAGCAGTCACTCAGGACCGTACGAGCAGTACTTC. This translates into CASSHSGPYEQYF.